Each of the 3 T cell receptor beta chains below was sequenced from the same sample in a study of blood T cells in healthy people across ages (dated by TCRdb to about 2015). The library relied on 5' RACE. A second roughly 6 to 11 cycle PCR used a sample-barcoded 5' primer and a J-beta primer mix. The public reads were reprocessed in TCRdb via fastp at Q25 and MiXCR, keeping in-frame beta chains. Entries are consolidated by CDR3 protein sequence, retaining the most common genes and DNA. The table for this sample lists 1.8 million or so distinct CDR3 sequences; around 40% of them were counted only once. The ten largest clones add up to approximately 22% of the sample. Sequenced: blood. These receptors originate from a human donor in good health.

The genes are TRBV4-3 and TRBJ1-2, with D tentatively TRBD1 (5 bases). With 0 bases removed from V and 3 bases from J, the gap between germline ends came to 17 bases. CDR1 is LGHNA, CDR2 YSLEER, per germline. This CDR3 contains 17 residues. Here the CDR3 reads CASSQDGWQGNDYGYTF. The CDR3, as DNA: TGCGCCAGCAGCCAAGATGGGTGGCAGGGTAACGACTATGGCTACACCTTC.

This clonotype was seen ten or more times. Its ends do not fully match the called genes, so a read error is possible. The chain joins TRBV5-1 to TRBJ1-3; D is uncertain. Germline V CDR1 and CDR2: SGHRS, YFSETQ. This CDR3 has 13 amino acids. The CDR3, as DNA: TGTGCCAGCAGTTTAGGGTCTGGAAACACCATATATTTT. Residues: CASSLGSGNTIYF.

This clonotype was recorded a few times. This chain uses TRBV5-4 with TRBJ2-7, with 10 bases identical to TRBD1. This CDR3 comprises 15 residues. CDR1 SGHNT and CDR2 YYREEE come from the germline V gene (reference sequence). V lost 0 bases, J lost 2 bases, and 2 bases stayed unmatched. CDR3 loop: CASSLGDRGPYEQYF. The CDR3 bases are TGTGCCAGCAGCTTGGGGGACAGGGGTCCCTACGAGCAGTACTTC.